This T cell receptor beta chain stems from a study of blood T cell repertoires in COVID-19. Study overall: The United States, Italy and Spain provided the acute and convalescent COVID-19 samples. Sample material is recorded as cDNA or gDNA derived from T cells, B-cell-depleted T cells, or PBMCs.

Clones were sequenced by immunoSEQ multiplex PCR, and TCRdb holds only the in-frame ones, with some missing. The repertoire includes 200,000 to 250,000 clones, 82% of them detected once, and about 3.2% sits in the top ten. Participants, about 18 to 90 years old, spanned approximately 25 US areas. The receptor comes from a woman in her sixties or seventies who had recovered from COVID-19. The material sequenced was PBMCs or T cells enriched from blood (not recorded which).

CDR3 nucleotide sequence: TGTGCCAGCTCACCAGAACTAGCGGGAGGCTACGAGCAGTACTTC. Translated: CASSPELAGGYEQYF. The rearrangement uses TRBV18 and TRBJ2-7; 12 bases line up with TRBD2. This CDR3 comprises 15 residues. Germline loops: CDR1 KGHSH, CDR2 LQKENI. J gave up 3 bases and V 2 bases, and 2 bases lay outside the gene matches.